Each of the 20 T cell receptor beta chains below was sequenced from the same sample in a study of blood T cell repertoires in COVID-19. Produced via immunoSEQ multiplex PCR; TCRdb's table is partial and in-frame only. The table lists roughly 190,000 clones, roughly nine tenths of them singletons. Sequences were obtained from peripheral blood. Receptor source: a woman aged 60 to 75 with COVID-19, enrolled during active disease.

The rearrangement links TRBV19 to TRBJ1-1; D is perhaps TRBD1 (6 bases). The V end was cut by 6 bases, the J end by 0 bases, with 11 bases between. The CDR3 has 14 residues. Looked up from germline, CDR1 is LNHDA and CDR2 is SQIVND (reference sequence). CDR3 bases: TGTGCCAGTAGCCTCAGGGGAATGAACACTGAAGCTTTCTTT. Protein: CASSLRGMNTEAFF.

The chain has TRBV14 and TRBJ2-6; TRBD1 might be the D (5 bases). Germline V CDR1 and CDR2: SGHDN, FVKESK. The V end lost 2 bases, the J end lost 2 bases, and 16 bases lay between the germline ends. The CDR3 extends over 18 amino acids. The CDR3 coding sequence is TGTGCCAGCAGCCAATGGGCAGGGAAAGAAGCTGGGGCCAACGTCCTGACTTTC. Its translation: CASSQWAGKEAGANVLTF.

The chain joins TRBV30 to TRBJ1-4; no firm D call. V gave up 5 bases and J gave up 5 bases, with 6 bases separating them. The CDR3 has 11 residues. Germline CDR1 is GTSNPN and CDR2 is SVGIG (reference sequence). The CDR3 coding sequence is TGTGCCTGGTTTCGGAATGAAAAACTGTTTTTT. It is translated as CAWFRNEKLFF. The full variable domain, with the rest looked up from reference TRBV30 and TRBJ1-4, is SQTIHQWPATLVQPVGSPLSLECTVEGTSNPNLYWYRQAAGRGLQLLFYSVGIGQISSEVPQNLSASRPQDRQFILSSKKLLLSDSGFYLCAWFRNEKLFFGSGTQLSVL.

This rearrangement joins TRBV12-1 to TRBJ2-1; the DNA was not used to check the table's D call, TRBD2. TRBV12-1 is assigned pseudogene status. CDR3 length: 15 residues. CDR3 sequence (DNA): TGTGCCAGCAGCTTTGAAGCGGGGGCCTACAATGAGCAGTTCTTC. Its protein is CASSFEAGAYNEQFF.

This chain joins TRBV5-8 and TRBJ2-7, with 10 bases aligning to TRBD2. The V segment lost 0 bases and the J segment 6 bases; nucleotides outside the gene matches: 3. This CDR3 is 14 amino acids long. Germline lookup yields CDR1 SGHTS and CDR2 YDEGEE. In nucleotides, the CDR3 is TGTGCCAGCAGCTTGGCACTAGCGGGAAGCGAGCAGTACTTC. It specifies CASSLALAGSEQYF.

The chain recombines TRBV11-3 with TRBJ2-2; D is ambiguous. Per the germline V gene, CDR1 is SGHNT and CDR2 is YENEEA. V was pared by 1 base and J by 8 bases, with 2 bases between. The CDR3 contains 11 residues. The CDR3 sequence is CASSLVGELFF. Here the CDR3 DNA reads TGTGCCAGCAGCTTAGTAGGGGAGCTGTTTTTT.

V gene TRBV11-2 combines with J gene TRBJ2-7; TRBD1 matches at 9 bases. J lost 3 bases, V lost 5 bases, and 2 bases had no gene match. The V gene's germline CDR1 is SGHAT and CDR2 FQNNGV. This CDR3 contains 13 residues. CDR3 sequence (DNA): TGTGCCAGCAGCGGGGGACAGGGCTACGAGCAGTACTTC. It yields the protein CASSGGQGYEQYF. Filled out from reference TRBV11-2 and TRBJ2-7, the complete variable domain reads EAGVAQSPRYKIIEKRQSVAFWCNPISGHATLYWYQQILGQGPKLLIQFQNNGVVDDSQLPKDRFSAERLKGVDSTLKIQPAKLEDSAVYLCASSGGQGYEQYFGPGTRLTVT.

The count of this clone is one. The V gene is TRBV6-2 or TRBV6-3, the J gene TRBJ1-3, with D uncertain. This CDR3 contains 16 residues. The germline CDR1 and CDR2 sequences are MNHEY and SVGEGT. Trimming stripped 4 bases from V and 4 bases from J, with 17 bases between. CDR3 sequence reads: CASSSNIRGSGNTIYF. The CDR3 DNA reads as TGTGCCAGCAGTTCAAATATAAGAGGTTCGGGAAACACCATATATTTT.

This clone showed up just a few times. The chain recombines TRBV6-2 or TRBV6-3 with TRBJ1-6, with D unresolved. V lost 5 bases to trimming and J lost 6 bases, with 14 bases between them. This CDR3 has 15 residues. From germline, CDR1 is MNHEY and CDR2 SVGEGT. CDR3: CASSPTTTANSPLHF. CDR3 nucleotide sequence: TGTGCCAGCAGTCCGACAACCACTGCTAATTCACCCCTCCACTTT.

V usage is TRBV6-5 and J usage is TRBJ2-5; 8 nucleotides match TRBD2. V trimming: 4 bases; J trimming: 2 bases; junction bases outside the gene matches: 6. CDR3 length: 15 amino acids. Germline V gene sequence: CDR1 MNHEY, CDR2 SVGAGI. CDR3 bases: TGTGCCAGCAGTTCACCGGGACTAGTACAAGAGACCCAGTACTTC. This codes for CASSSPGLVQETQYF.

CDR3 region: CASSLGRENITQYF. The CDR3 nucleotides read TGTGCCAGCAGCTTGGGCCGGGAGAACATTACGCAGTATTTT. The chain links TRBV7-8 to TRBJ2-3, with a weak D call TRBD2 (6 bases). Looked up from germline, CDR1 is SGHVS and CDR2 is FQNEAQ. The CDR3 is 14 residues long. The ends were cut back, 3 bases at V and 8 bases at J, with 15 bases in the middle.

This rearrangement joins TRBV6-1 to TRBJ2-3; D remains ambiguous. Germline V gene data show CDR1 as MNHNS and CDR2 as SASEGT. CDR3 length equals 14 residues. V was trimmed by 6 bases and J by 0 bases, leaving 10 bases between them. The DNA for the CDR3 is TGTGCCAGCAGCTTCCAGACTAGCACAGATACGCAGTATTTT. It codes for CASSFQTSTDTQYF.

The chain has TRBV6-2 or TRBV6-3 and TRBJ2-2, with TRBD2 as a possible D gene (6 bases). The V end lost 6 bases, the J end lost 2 bases, and 19 bases lay between the germline ends. CDR3 length: 17 amino acids. Germline V gene sequence: CDR1 MNHEY, CDR2 SVGEGT. This chain's CDR3 is CASSPGLRAANTGELFF. CDR3 in DNA: TGTGCCAGCAGCCCGGGACTCCGGGCCGCCAACACCGGGGAGCTGTTTTTT.

This chain joins TRBV29-1 and TRBJ1-6, with 10 nucleotides matching TRBD1. The CDR3 runs to 15 residues. The V gene end was trimmed by 5 bases and the J gene end by 10 bases; junction bases not matched to a gene: 11. Germline V gives CDR1 SQVTM, CDR2 ANQGSEA. The CDR3 nucleotides are TGCAGCGTTACACCGGGACAGGGGATTGGATCACCCCTCCACTTT. Amino acids: CSVTPGQGIGSPLHF.

The gene calls are TRBV5-1 and TRBJ2-7, with D possibly TRBD1 on 6 matching bases. The V gene lost 1 base and the J gene lost 2 bases, with 7 bases spanning the gap. The CDR3 loop spans 13 amino acids. Germline CDR1 is SGHRS and CDR2 is YFSETQ. The CDR3 loop reads CASSLQGTYEQYF. The CDR3 coding sequence is TGCGCCAGCAGCTTGCAGGGGACCTACGAGCAGTACTTC.

The chain couples TRBV4-3 to TRBJ1-1; D gene ambiguous. Germline CDR1 LGHNA, CDR2 YSLEER. This CDR3 spans 16 amino acids. The V gene lost 2 bases and the J gene lost 2 bases, with 15 bases spanning the gap. The CDR3 bases are TGCGCCAGCAGCCAACAATTGGCTCTTGTTAACACTGAAGCTTTCTTT. Amino acid sequence: CASSQQLALVNTEAFF.

The V call is TRBV9, the J call TRBJ1-4; the match to TRBD1 covers 9 bases. The germline gives CDR1 SGDLS, CDR2 YYNGEE. The CDR3 consists of 15 residues. J was trimmed by 8 bases and V by 3 bases; bases with no gene match: 8. This chain's CDR3 is CASSDGTGWWEKLFF. The DNA of the CDR3 is TGTGCCAGCAGCGACGGGACAGGGTGGTGGGAAAAACTGTTTTTT.

The genes are TRBV4-2 and TRBJ1-5; D possibly corresponds to TRBD1 (5 bases). The CDR3 consists of 13 residues. V was trimmed by 3 bases and J by 8 bases, leaving 11 bases between them. Germline assignment: CDR1 LGHNA and CDR2 YNFKEQ. The chain's CDR3 is CASSHVPGEPQHF. The CDR3 DNA sequence: TGTGCCAGCAGCCACGTCCCGGGGGAGCCCCAGCATTTT.

The V call is TRBV7-9, the J call TRBJ2-7; 9 bases match TRBD1. CDR1 and CDR2 from the germline V gene are SEHNR and FQNEAQ (reference sequence). V lost 5 bases, J lost 2 bases, and 10 bases stayed unmatched. The CDR3 has 16 amino acids. Written as DNA, the CDR3 is TGTGCCAGCAGCGTACGAGGTGGGACAGGGACCTACGAGCAGTACTTC. It is translated as CASSVRGGTGTYEQYF.

V usage is TRBV7-2 and J usage is TRBJ2-7, with 8 bases aligning to TRBD2. The CDR3 extends over 15 amino acids. V trimming: 0 bases; J trimming: 1 base; junction bases outside the gene matches: 2. CDR1 and CDR2 (germline): SGHTA, FQGNSA. The CDR3 DNA follows: TGTGCCAGCAGCTTAGCTACTAGCGGTTCCTACGAGCAGTACTTC. Protein: CASSLATSGSYEQYF.